This passage covers 4 T cell receptor beta chains from one sample sequenced in a study of cytotoxic CD8 clonotypes in ibrutinib-treated CLL. Clones were read by immunoSEQ multiplex PCR, and TCRdb kept only the in-frame ones, dropping some. The sample has about 120,000 clones; 70% to 90% are singletons. Specimen: PBMCs, collected after 24 months of ibrutinib treatment. The receptors come from a human donor with chronic lymphocytic leukemia.

The genes are TRBV7-9 and TRBJ2-1; 12 bases are a match to TRBD1. The CDR3 sequence is 17 residues long. CDR1 is SEHNR, CDR2 FQNEAQ, per germline (reference sequence). V lost 6 bases, J lost 2 bases, and 8 bases stayed unmatched. The CDR3 DNA is TGTGCCAGCAGTCGGGTGGGGACAGGGGGCCCCTACAATGAGCAGTTCTTC. Protein sequence: CASSRVGTGGPYNEQFF.

The chain joins TRBV7-2 to TRBJ2-3; D possibly corresponds to TRBD1 (6 bases). The germline gives CDR1 SGHTA, CDR2 FQGNSA. This CDR3 has 14 amino acids. V was pared by 1 base and J by 3 bases, with 8 bases between. CDR3 residues: CASSLDRVTDTQYF. The CDR3 nucleotides read TGTGCCAGCAGCTTAGACAGGGTTACAGATACGCAGTATTTT.

This clone appeared a single time. The CDR3 protein is CASSLSGSVQTQYF. The CDR3 coding sequence is TGTGCCAGCAGCTTGAGCGGGAGTGTCCAGACCCAGTACTTC. The chain has TRBV11-2 and TRBJ2-5, with 8 nucleotides matching TRBD2. The CDR3 loop spans 14 amino acids. V gave up 3 bases and J gave up 6 bases; unmatched junction bases: 6. Germline-derived CDR1 and CDR2 are SGHAT and FQNNGV.

The J gene is TRBJ1-4, the V gene TRBV28; D might be TRBD1 (6 bases). Germline-derived CDR1 and CDR2 are MDHEN and SYDVKM. Trimming left V 8 bases short and J 6 bases short, with 16 bases between. The CDR3 spans 14 residues. The CDR3 spells CASCAGGRDEKLFF. The CDR3, as DNA: TGTGCCAGCTGTGCGGGGGGGCGCGATGAAAAACTGTTTTTT.